This T cell receptor (beta chain) was recorded in a study of cytomegalovirus exposure and HLA in healthy donors. In regard to this clone: Its antigen is unknown.

PCR employed 60 Vbeta and 13 Jbeta primers. Generated by immunoSEQ multiplex PCR, the TCRdb table keeps only in-frame clones and is missing some. The sample shows under 200,000 clones, approximately 85% of them seen only once. Study observations and caveats: In an earlier analysis, in several hundred donors, most V segments appeared productive either ~90% or ~30% of the time. TCR beta chains numbering about 160 were designated cytomegalovirus-associated.

The sample taken for sequencing was PBMCs. This TCR came from a man aged 18 to 30 in good health and CMV-seropositive.

The CDR3 protein is CARTDRPDEQYF. The DNA of the CDR3 is TGTGCCAGGACGGACAGGCCCGACGAGCAGTACTTC. The chain joins TRBV6-7 to TRBJ2-7, with 7 bases that match TRBD1. TRBV6-7 qualifies as an ORF whose function is uncertain. CDR3 length equals 12 residues. V shed 9 bases and J 5 bases; nucleotides not matched to a gene: 7.